This entry lists 19 T cell receptor beta chains sequenced from one sample in a study of T cell responses to AZD1222 COVID-19 vaccine. The data were produced by immunoSEQ multiplex PCR, yet TCRdb's version contains in-frame clones alone and is incomplete. The table records 63,000 or so clones, 85% of them present only once. The sequenced sample was peripheral blood, obtained on day 0 of AZD1222 vaccination. The receptors come from an adult in good health.

This clone has a handful of counts. V gene TRBV6-5 combines with J gene TRBJ1-2; D is possibly TRBD1 (5 bases). Per germline, CDR1 MNHEY and CDR2 SVGAGI. This CDR3 has 14 amino acids. Trimming pared 0 bases from V and 7 bases from J, leaving 12 bases between. CDR3 amino acids: CASSYSRQRSGYTF. Written as DNA, the CDR3 is TGTGCCAGCAGTTACTCGAGACAGAGGAGTGGCTACACCTTC.

The chain is built from TRBV29-1 and TRBJ1-5; possible D gene TRBD1, 5 bases. This CDR3 contains 12 residues. The germline gives CDR1 SQVTM, CDR2 ANQGSEA. Trimming took off 4 bases at V and 3 bases at J, with 7 bases between the two ends. The CDR3 sequence is CSVGGVNQPQHF. The CDR3 coding sequence is TGCAGCGTTGGGGGGGTCAATCAGCCCCAGCATTTT.

V and J are TRBV29-1 and TRBJ1-5, with 7 bases lining up with TRBD1. CDR3 length: 15 residues. The germline gives CDR1 SQVTM, CDR2 ANQGSEA. J was trimmed by 0 bases and V by 7 bases; bases with no gene match: 9. The DNA of the CDR3 is TGCAGCGCTCGGACAGGATCCAATAGCAATCAGCCCCAGCATTTT. This encodes CSARTGSNSNQPQHF. Supplemented by reference TRBV29-1 and TRBJ1-5, the full variable domain reads SAVISQKPSRDICQRGTSLTIQCQVDSQVTMMFWYRQQPGQSLTLIATANQGSEATYESGFVIDKFPISRPNLTFSTLTVSNMSPEDSSIYLCSARTGSNSNQPQHFGDGTRLSIL.

This rearrangement joins TRBV4-1 to TRBJ2-5, with 10 nucleotides matching TRBD1. The CDR3 length is 17 residues. V shed 3 bases, J shed 1 base, and the junction held 8 bases outside the gene matches. Looked up from germline, CDR1 is MGHRA and CDR2 is YSYEKL. The CDR3 sequence is CASSQLGGTGVQETQYF. The CDR3 DNA sequence: TGCGCCAGCAGCCAGCTCGGGGGGACAGGGGTCCAAGAGACCCAGTACTTC.

The chain has TRBV2 and TRBJ1-2, with 10 bases that match TRBD1. The trim removed 6 bases at V and 9 bases at J, leaving 7 bases unmatched. Germline loops: CDR1 SNHLY, CDR2 FYNNEI. The CDR3 consists of 13 residues. This chain's CDR3 is CASRLDRGPSYTF. The CDR3 coding sequence is TGTGCCAGCAGACTCGACAGGGGGCCCAGCTACACCTTC.

V usage is TRBV10-3 and J usage is TRBJ1-5; 7 bases agree with TRBD1. After removal of 3 bases from V and 6 bases from J, the junction contained 11 bases not matched to a gene. The CDR3 runs to 16 residues. CDR1 and CDR2 from the germline V gene are ENHRY and SYGVKD. DNA of the CDR3: TGTGCCATCAGTGACGCTCTCCCGGCAGGGGGTCAGCCCCAGCATTTT. It is translated as CAISDALPAGGQPQHF.

This chain uses TRBV28 with TRBJ2-3; no definite D call. V was shortened by 6 bases and J by 2 bases, with 12 bases between the two germline ends. This CDR3 is 14 amino acids long. The germline V gene has CDR1 MDHEN and CDR2 SYDVKM. The CDR3 sequence is CASSLDEVTDTQYF. The CDR3 DNA follows: TGTGCCAGCAGCCTTGACGAGGTCACAGATACGCAGTATTTT.

The V and J genes are TRBV9 and TRBJ2-3; D unclear. Germline V lookup: CDR1 SGDLS, CDR2 YYNGEE. This CDR3 is built from 14 residues. The V gene lost 4 bases and the J gene lost 6 bases, with 15 bases spanning the gap. DNA for the CDR3: TGTGCCAGCAGCCCAAGACCGAAAGGGGATACGCAGTATTTT. This codes for CASSPRPKGDTQYF.

This chain links TRBV7-2 with TRBJ2-1, with D tentatively TRBD2 (7 bases). In germline, CDR1 is SGHTA, CDR2 FQGNSA. This CDR3 spans 16 amino acids. Trimming stripped 0 bases from V and 7 bases from J, with 16 bases between. CDR3 protein: CASSLAGGGSKNEQFF. In nucleotides, the CDR3 is TGTGCCAGCAGCTTAGCAGGGGGGGGGAGTAAGAATGAGCAGTTCTTC.

The CDR3 region is CASSLRGDSSAPYYEQYF. The CDR3 DNA follows: TGTGCCAGCAGTTTGCGAGGGGACTCAAGTGCCCCGTACTACGAGCAGTACTTC. This rearrangement joins TRBV27 to TRBJ2-7, with a possible D match to TRBD2 (6 bases). The CDR3 runs 18 residues. Germline V CDR1 and CDR2: MNHEY, SMNVEV (reference sequence). Trimming cost V 3 bases and J 3 bases, with 24 bases left between them.

There are a few counts of this clone. V and J are TRBV11-3 and TRBJ2-7; TRBD1 agrees at 7 bases. The germline V gene has CDR1 SGHNT and CDR2 YENEEA. Losses at the gene ends were 4 bases for V and 4 bases for J; bases not matched to a gene: 4. The CDR3 extends over 13 amino acids. The CDR3 nucleotides are TGTGCCAGCAGCTGGGGACAGACTTACGAGCAGTACTTC. Translated, it gives CASSWGQTYEQYF. Supplemented by reference TRBV11-3 and TRBJ2-7, the full variable domain reads EAGVVQSPRYKIIEKKQPVAFWCNPISGHNTLYWYLQNLGQGPELLIRYENEEAVDDSQLPKDRFSAERLKGVDSTLKIQPAELGDSAVYLCASSWGQTYEQYFGPGTRLTVT.

The CDR3: CASSNTPGLAGGLVGLDTGELFF. The CDR3 DNA follows: TGCGCCAGCAGCAATACTCCGGGACTAGCGGGGGGATTGGTCGGGTTGGACACCGGGGAGCTGTTTTTT. The chain joins TRBV5-1 to TRBJ2-2; 15 nucleotides line up with TRBD2. This CDR3 spans 23 amino acids. Germline loops: CDR1 SGHRS, CDR2 YFSETQ. Unmatched junction bases numbered 22, after V lost 4 bases and J lost 3 bases.

This chain connects TRBV3-1 (or the pseudogene TRBV3-2) to TRBJ1-3; D not certain. Looked up from germline, CDR1 is LGHDT and CDR2 is YNNKEL (reference sequence). Trimming stripped 1 base from V and 1 base from J, with 14 bases between. This CDR3 has 17 amino acids. The DNA for the CDR3 is TGTGCCAGCAGCCAAGCGGTAGGACGTTGGTCTGGAAACACCATATATTTT. Its translation: CASSQAVGRWSGNTIYF.

CDR3 amino acids: CASSSSEGYGYTF. The CDR3 region has the DNA TGTGCCAGCAGCTCCTCCGAGGGCTATGGCTACACCTTC. The gene calls are TRBV7-9 and TRBJ1-2, with D unclear. V was cut by 4 bases and J by 4 bases, with 10 bases left in between. The CDR3 totals 13 residues. Germline V gene sequence: CDR1 SEHNR, CDR2 FQNEAQ (reference sequence).

This chain joins TRBV19 and TRBJ1-5; D unresolved. Trimming stripped 7 bases from V and 5 bases from J, with 12 bases between. The V gene's germline CDR1 is LNHDA and CDR2 SQIVND (reference sequence). This CDR3 is built from 13 residues. The CDR3 is CASTSTYDQPQHF. CDR3 sequence (DNA): TGTGCCAGTACTTCGACGTATGATCAGCCCCAGCATTTT.

The sample holds a few counts of this clone. The chain joins TRBV29-1 to TRBJ1-2; 8 nucleotides agree with TRBD1. The CDR3 is 13 residues long. The V segment lost 3 bases and the J segment 6 bases; nucleotides outside the gene matches: 6. Germline V gives CDR1 SQVTM, CDR2 ANQGSEA. The CDR3 is CSVESGTGHGYTF. The CDR3 DNA is TGCAGCGTTGAGTCCGGGACAGGACATGGCTACACCTTC.

About this clone itself: The junction departs from germline at one end; a sequencing error may be responsible. The chain has TRBV12-5 and TRBJ1-2; no reliable D call. The CDR3 is made up of 11 amino acids. The germline V gene has CDR1 LGHNT and CDR2 FRNRAP. The CDR3 region is CASGQGPRRDF. As DNA, the CDR3 is TGTGCTAGTGGTCAAGGACCACGACGGGACTTC.

The rearrangement uses TRBV18 and TRBJ1-4, with D tentatively TRBD1 (5 bases). CDR1 and CDR2 from the germline V gene are KGHSH and LQKENI. The CDR3 contains 14 residues. Deletions cut 3 bases from V and 3 bases from J, with 8 bases between. The CDR3 nucleotides are TGTGCCAGCTCACCTGGGGCGGCTAATGAAAAACTGTTTTTT. Encoded protein: CASSPGAANEKLFF.

The chain is built from TRBV6-1 and TRBJ1-5; D is perhaps TRBD1 (6 bases). V lost 3 bases, J lost 6 bases, and 18 bases lay in between. Germline V lookup: CDR1 MNHNS, CDR2 SASEGT. The CDR3 length is 16 residues. CDR3 sequence: CASSDVSGAGSQPQHF. In nucleotides, the CDR3 is TGTGCCAGCAGTGACGTTTCGGGGGCGGGAAGTCAGCCCCAGCATTTT.